The 15 T cell receptor beta chains reported below all come from one sample, sequenced in a study of human T cells and chemical hapten exposure (dated by TCRdb to the early 2020s). The time point label on this specimen signifies: patch test 1, 2 weeks after DPC sensitization. The meaning of the sample's treatment or condition label: therapeutic diphenylcyclopropenone sensitization with weekly scalp DPC. Receptors were amplified or captured by RACE. The instrument given in TCRdb is NextSeq 500. The public reads were run again by TCRdb, first through fastp at Q25 and then through MiXCR, and only productive beta chains were kept. All rows with the same CDR3 protein become a single entry with the most common DNA and genes. The sample data list around 380,000 distinct CDR3 sequences, and 4.8% of these were observed just once. The ten largest clones add up to under 2.5% of the sample. The sample in question was whole blood, obtained in connection with sensitization to the hapten diphenylcyclopropenone (DPC). The receptors were sampled from a woman in her forties or fifties with alopecia areata. Some clones in this sample may be carry-over from other donors' samples.

In its sample, this clonotype was seen many times. This chain uses TRBV29-1 with TRBJ1-2; 7 nucleotides agree with TRBD1. CDR3 length: 13 residues. Germline trimming cut 3 bases from V and 4 bases from J; bases unmatched to any gene: 5. Germline V lookup: CDR1 SQVTM, CDR2 ANQGSEA. The CDR3 region has the DNA TGCAGCGTTGAGACAGGGCATACCTATGGCTACACCTTC. Its translation is CSVETGHTYGYTF. The complete variable domain, with remaining parts taken from reference TRBV29-1 and TRBJ1-2, reads SAVISQKPSRDICQRGTSLTIQCQVDSQVTMMFWYRQQPGQSLTLIATANQGSEATYESGFVIDKFPISRPNLTFSTLTVSNMSPEDSSIYLCSVETGHTYGYTFGSGTRLTVV.

This chain joins TRBV20-1 and TRBJ2-3, with TRBD2 identical over 9 bases. Trimming at V came to 6 bases and at J to 1 base, leaving 8 bases not matched to a gene. Germline assignment: CDR1 DFQATT and CDR2 SNEGSKA (reference sequence). This CDR3 contains 15 residues. This CDR3 reads CSAITGTSRTDTQYF. The CDR3, as DNA: TGCAGTGCCATCACCGGGACTAGCCGCACAGATACGCAGTATTTT.

This clonotype was counted at least ten times. This chain links TRBV20-1 with TRBJ1-1, with 7 bases fitting TRBD1. V lost 6 bases and J lost 5; bases outside the gene matches: 9. CDR1 and CDR2 from the germline V gene are DFQATT and SNEGSKA (reference sequence). The CDR3 sequence is 13 residues long. CDR3 DNA sequence: TGCAGTGCCCCGACAGGGATTGTGACTGAAGCTTTCTTT. This encodes CSAPTGIVTEAFF.

Only a few counts were recorded for this clonotype. CDR3 DNA sequence: TGTGCCAGCAGCGTAGCGGGGGCCGTCCAAGAGACCCAGTACTTC. Translated, it gives CASSVAGAVQETQYF. The rearrangement joins TRBV9 to TRBJ2-5; TRBD1 or TRBD2 may be the D gene (6 bases each). The CDR3 is 15 residues long. Looked up from germline, CDR1 is SGDLS and CDR2 is YYNGEE. V lost 0 bases to trimming and J lost 1 base, with 10 bases between them.

The gene calls are TRBV7-9 and TRBJ2-3; D is uncertain. From germline, CDR1 is SEHNR and CDR2 FQNEAQ (reference sequence). The CDR3 sequence is 13 residues long. V was pared by 3 bases and J by 12 bases, with 16 bases between. For the CDR3, the DNA is TGTGCCAGCAGCTTGGCCCCTCCGGGCCCTCAGTATTTT. It encodes CASSLAPPGPQYF.

This clonotype was counted ten times or more. V gene TRBV28 combines with J gene TRBJ2-4; D unresolved. The germline V gene has CDR1 MDHEN and CDR2 SYDVKM. Trimming took off 8 bases at V and 0 bases at J, with 5 bases between the two ends. The CDR3 is 12 residues long. CDR3: CASGVAKNIQYF. The DNA of the CDR3 is TGTGCCAGCGGGGTAGCCAAAAACATTCAGTACTTC. The whole variable domain, remainder taken from reference TRBV28 and TRBJ2-4, is DVKVTQSSRYLVKRTGEKVFLECVQDMDHENMFWYRQDPGLGLRLIYFSYDVKMKEKGDIPEGYSVSREKKERFSLILESASTNQTSMYLCASGVAKNIQYFGAGTRLSVL.

The table lists this clonotype with a few counts. The chain combines TRBV6-2 or TRBV6-3 with TRBJ2-6, with 7 bases matching TRBD2. Germline trimming cut 7 bases from V and 1 base from J; bases unmatched to any gene: 7. Germline V gene data show CDR1 as MNHEY and CDR2 as SVGEGT. The CDR3 is 16 residues long. The CDR3 spells CASTPGRLSGANVLTF. The CDR3 nucleotides are TGTGCCAGCACCCCCGGGAGGTTATCTGGGGCCAACGTCCTGACTTTC.

The chain is built from TRBV4-3 and TRBJ2-5, with a possible D match to TRBD2 (5 bases). V was pared by 1 base and J by 4 bases, with 7 bases between. From germline, CDR1 is LGHNA and CDR2 YSLEER. The CDR3 runs to 13 residues. DNA of the CDR3: TGCGCCAGCAGCCAAGTGCTAGCAGAGACCCAGTACTTC. Translation: CASSQVLAETQYF.

The chain has TRBV4-1 and TRBJ2-5, with a weak D call TRBD2 (5 bases). Germline V gene sequence: CDR1 MGHRA, CDR2 YSYEKL. Trimming took 0 bases from V and 5 from J, leaving 7 bases between them. The CDR3 covers 13 residues. This chain's CDR3 is CASSQDGGETQYF. The CDR3 DNA sequence: TGCGCCAGCAGCCAAGATGGAGGCGAGACCCAGTACTTC.

This clonotype was seen ten or more times. V gene TRBV3-1 combines with J gene TRBJ2-4, with D possibly TRBD2 on 5 matching bases. Germline CDR1 and CDR2: LGHDT and YNNKEL (reference sequence). The CDR3 is made up of 14 amino acids. Deletions cut 0 bases from V and 12 bases from J, with 15 bases between. CDR3 coding DNA: TGTGCCAGCAGCCAAGATAACCGACGGGGAGCTCAGTACTTC. Its translation: CASSQDNRRGAQYF.

This clonotype was detected many times. In DNA, the CDR3 is TGCAGTGCTAGACCTACGGGACAGGGGGAGAATGAGCAGTTCTTC. Translation: CSARPTGQGENEQFF. The J gene is TRBJ2-1, the V gene TRBV20-1, with 11 nucleotides matching TRBD1. CDR3 length: 15 amino acids. V lost 2 bases and J lost 7; bases outside the gene matches: 7. Germline V gives CDR1 DFQATT, CDR2 SNEGSKA (reference sequence).

This clonotype was counted once. The chain combines TRBV2 with TRBJ2-7; a weak D match, TRBD2 (6 bases). The CDR3 sequence is 14 residues long. Trimming shortened V by 6 bases and J by 4 bases, and 16 bases separated the two germline ends. CDR1 SNHLY and CDR2 FYNNEI come from the germline V gene. The DNA of the CDR3 is TGTGCCAGCAGACTTTCGGGGGACTTATACGAGCAGTACTTC. This translates into CASRLSGDLYEQYF. The full variable domain, in which reference TRBV2 and TRBJ2-7 provide the parts outside the CDR3, is EPEVTQTPSHQVTQMGQEVILRCVPISNHLYFYWYRQILGQKVEFLVSFYNNEISEKSEIFDDQFSVERPDGSNFTLKIRSTKLEDSAMYFCASRLSGDLYEQYFGPGTRLTVT.

The chain is built from TRBV9 and TRBJ2-3; D uncertain. CDR1 is SGDLS and CDR2 is YYNGEE in the germline V gene. The length of the CDR3 is 12 residues. Trimming took off 0 bases at V and 5 bases at J, with 4 bases between the two ends. The DNA of the CDR3 is TGTGCCAGCAGCGTAGTACAAGATACGCAGTATTTT. Protein product: CASSVVQDTQYF.

At least ten counts were recorded for this clonotype. The chain links TRBV5-4 to TRBJ2-7, with 11 bases that match TRBD2. CDR1 and CDR2 from the germline V gene are SGHNT and YYREEE (reference sequence). The CDR3 sequence is 15 residues long. Trimming at V came to 4 bases and at J to 2 bases, leaving 5 bases not matched to a gene. Written as DNA, the CDR3 is TGTGCCAGCAGCGAGACTAGCGGGGTTGCCTACGAGCAGTACTTC. Translating gives CASSETSGVAYEQYF.

This chain links TRBV27 with TRBJ1-4; 11 nucleotides align to TRBD1. V lost 8 bases to trimming and J lost 8 bases; unmatched junction nucleotides: 7. CDR3 length equals 14 residues. Germline loops: CDR1 MNHEY, CDR2 SMNVEV (reference sequence). CDR3 DNA: TGTGCCAGCGGGCCGGGGACAGGGGGGGAAAAACTGTTTTTT. This gives the protein CASGPGTGGEKLFF.